The 27 T cell receptor beta chains below all came from one sample that was sequenced in a study of blood T cell repertoires in COVID-19. Clones were read by immunoSEQ multiplex PCR, and TCRdb kept only the in-frame ones, dropping some. Seen here are under 40,000 clones, about 93% observed once, and the top ten hold less than 5.5%. The sample comprised peripheral blood. Receptors originate from a human donor in a cohort sampled during active COVID-19.

The chain has TRBV11-2 and TRBJ2-7, with 8 bases that match TRBD2. This CDR3 is 15 amino acids long. Germline assignment: CDR1 SGHAT and CDR2 FQNNGV. The J segment lost 5 bases and the V segment lost 5 bases, leaving 11 bases of the junction unmatched. The CDR3 loop is CASSRELLAGNEQYF. CDR3 sequence (DNA): TGTGCCAGCAGCCGAGAGTTGCTAGCGGGCAACGAGCAGTACTTC.

The chain recombines TRBV5-4 with TRBJ2-3; TRBD2 aligns across 12 bases. The junction had 8 bases not matched to a gene; V was cut back by 0 bases and J by 6 bases. CDR3 length: 17 residues. CDR1 and CDR2 (germline): SGHNT, YYREEE (reference sequence). The CDR3 nucleotides are TGTGCCAGCAGCTTGGTCCCGCTAGCGGGGGGGCCGGATACGCAGTATTTT. As protein: CASSLVPLAGGPDTQYF.

V usage is TRBV28 and J usage is TRBJ1-1; a weak D match, TRBD1 (5 bases). The CDR3 is 14 amino acids. CDR1 and CDR2 (germline): MDHEN, SYDVKM. The germline V and J ends were trimmed by 5 bases and 5 bases, with 15 bases remaining between them. CDR3 DNA: TGTGCCAGCAGTCTACTACAGGCGAGGACTGAAGCTTTCTTT. This translates into CASSLLQARTEAFF.

The chain links TRBV4-1 to TRBJ2-1, with D perhaps TRBD1 (6 bases). The length of the CDR3 is 17 residues. CDR1 and CDR2 (germline): MGHRA, YSYEKL. V lost 2 bases to trimming and J lost 7 bases, with 21 bases between them. DNA for the CDR3: TGCGCCAGCAGCCAACCAGGAAGGGACACTCAGAAAAATGAGCAGTTCTTC. This encodes CASSQPGRDTQKNEQFF.

V gene TRBV7-8 combines with J gene TRBJ2-1, with 10 bases identical to TRBD1. V was clipped by 1 base and J by 8 bases; unmatched bases: 8. CDR3 length: 16 amino acids. CDR1 is SGHVS, CDR2 FQNEAQ, per germline. The CDR3 nucleotides are TGTGCCAGCAGCTTAGTACGGACAGGGGGAATGGATGAGCAGTTCTTC. Protein product: CASSLVRTGGMDEQFF.

The chain recombines TRBV7-2 with TRBJ2-1, with TRBD2 matching over 10 bases. CDR3 length: 16 amino acids. V lost 1 base to trimming and J lost 8 bases; unmatched junction nucleotides: 8. The germline V gene has CDR1 SGHTA and CDR2 FQGNSA. CDR3 sequence reads: CASSLGGPSGSYEQFF. The DNA for the CDR3 is TGTGCCAGCAGCTTAGGGGGGCCTAGCGGGAGCTATGAGCAGTTCTTC.

The chain carries TRBV2 and TRBJ2-7, with a weak D call TRBD2 (5 bases). The germline CDR1 and CDR2 sequences are SNHLY and FYNNEI. The CDR3 is 14 amino acids. The ends were cut back, 8 bases at V and 5 bases at J, with 19 bases in the middle. The DNA for the CDR3 is TGTGCCAGCGGGAACGGGCAGGAGGTCGACGAGCAGTACTTC. Residues: CASGNGQEVDEQYF.

The DNA of the CDR3 is TGTGCCAGCAGCCTGACAGGGAATTCACCCCTCCACTTT. Translating it yields CASSLTGNSPLHF. This rearrangement joins TRBV5-4 to TRBJ1-6; 7 bases are shared with TRBD1. The CDR3 is 13 residues long. CDR1 and CDR2 (germline): SGHNT, YYREEE (reference sequence). The junction had 2 bases not matched to a gene; V was cut back by 4 bases and J by 7 bases.

This rearrangement joins TRBV6-6 to TRBJ1-2, with TRBD1 matching 8 bases. V lost 0 bases to trimming and J lost 4 bases; unmatched junction nucleotides: 4. The germline CDR1 and CDR2 sequences are MNHNY and SVGAGI (reference sequence). The CDR3 extends over 15 amino acids. The CDR3 spells CASSYSAGQGYGYTF. CDR3 coding DNA: TGTGCCAGCAGTTACTCGGCAGGACAGGGCTATGGCTACACCTTC.

The rearrangement joins TRBV19 to TRBJ2-1; 8 bases are shared with TRBD2. There are 14 residues in the CDR3. V dropped 4 bases and J dropped 10; count of bases not matched to a gene: 9. Germline V gives CDR1 LNHDA, CDR2 SQIVND (reference sequence). DNA of the CDR3: TGTGCCAGTAGTACTACGGGGGGGCCGAGGGAGCAGTTCTTC. This codes for CASSTTGGPREQFF.

The chain couples TRBV27 to TRBJ2-5; TRBD2 matches at 7 bases. This CDR3 region has 14 residues. V shed 2 bases and J 1 base; nucleotides not matched to a gene: 1. Germline assignment: CDR1 MNHEY and CDR2 SMNVEV (reference sequence). Here the CDR3 reads CASSLSGTQETQYF. CDR3 nucleotides: TGTGCCAGCAGTTTAAGCGGGACCCAAGAGACCCAGTACTTC.

V gene TRBV3-1 (or the pseudogene TRBV3-2) combines with J gene TRBJ2-3; 13 positions match TRBD2. The trim removed 5 bases at V and 3 bases at J, leaving 5 bases unmatched. The CDR3 spans 16 residues. Germline CDR1 LGHDT, CDR2 YNNKEL (reference sequence). The CDR3 nucleotides read TGTGCCAGCAGCTGGACTAGCGGGAGTAGTACAGATACGCAGTATTTT. Its protein is CASSWTSGSSTDTQYF.

This clone was seen once. This rearrangement joins TRBV18 to TRBJ2-7; no reliable D call. The V end was cut by 3 bases, the J end by 2 bases, with 5 bases between. From germline, CDR1 is KGHSH and CDR2 LQKENI. The CDR3 has 12 amino acids. Written as DNA, the CDR3 is TGTGCCAGCTCACCGCGCGCCTACGAGCAGTACTTC. It encodes CASSPRAYEQYF.

The chain recombines TRBV19 with TRBJ1-4; tentative D call: TRBD1 (6 bases). Trimming cost V 7 bases and J 6 bases, with 12 bases left between them. This CDR3 contains 13 residues. Germline lookup yields CDR1 LNHDA and CDR2 SQIVND (reference sequence). The chain's CDR3 is CASTPGQHEKLFF. In nucleotides, the CDR3 is TGTGCCAGTACCCCTGGACAGCATGAAAAACTGTTTTTT. Full variable domain (rest looked up from reference TRBV19 and TRBJ1-4): DGGITQSPKYLFRKEGQNVTLSCEQNLNHDAMYWYRQDPGQGLRLIYYSQIVNDFQKGDIAEGYSVSREKKESFPLTVTSAQKNPTAFYLCASTPGQHEKLFFGSGTQLSVL.

The CDR3 DNA follows: TGTGCCAGCAGTGCCGGGAGGGGGCTAGATAATTCACCCCTCCACTTT. It yields the protein CASSAGRGLDNSPLHF. The chain couples TRBV9 to TRBJ1-6; TRBD1 aligns across 7 bases. The CDR3 is 16 amino acids. Germline-derived CDR1 and CDR2 are SGDLS and YYNGEE. V was pared by 5 bases and J by 5 bases, with 10 bases of the junction left unmatched.

This clone has just a few counts. The J gene is TRBJ2-7, the V gene TRBV5-4; D not resolved. Trimming removed 1 base at V and 3 bases at J, with 23 bases between. This CDR3 region has 18 residues. Germline V CDR1 and CDR2: SGHNT, YYREEE (reference sequence). This chain's CDR3 is CASSLSSDLFGTIYEQYF. As DNA, the CDR3 is TGTGCCAGCAGCTTGTCCTCCGACCTCTTTGGCACTATCTACGAGCAGTACTTC.

V is TRBV25-1 and J is TRBJ2-1; TRBD2 agrees at 8 bases. Germline CDR1 reads MGHDK; CDR2 reads SYGVNS. Trimming at V came to 3 bases and at J to 0 bases, leaving 10 bases not matched to a gene. The CDR3 totals 18 residues. The CDR3 DNA reads TGTGCCAGCAGTGATCGGATAGCGGGGTCTCGCTCCTACAATGAGCAGTTCTTC. Its translation is CASSDRIAGSRSYNEQFF. Full variable domain (rest looked up from reference TRBV25-1 and TRBJ2-1): EADIYQTPRYLVIGTGKKITLECSQTMGHDKMYWYQQDPGMELHLIHYSYGVNSTEKGDLSSESTVSRIRTEHFPLTLESARPSHTSQYLCASSDRIAGSRSYNEQFFGPGTRLTVL.

The chain links TRBV6-4 to TRBJ1-6; D is perhaps TRBD1 (6 bases). Germline V gives CDR1 MRHNA, CDR2 SNTAGT. The CDR3 is made up of 14 amino acids. V was pared by 5 bases and J by 4 bases, with 9 bases between. CDR3 bases: TGTGCCAGCAGTATACAGGGATATAATTCACCCCTCCACTTT. Protein product: CASSIQGYNSPLHF.

The gene calls are TRBV30 and TRBJ1-4, with 12 bases lining up with TRBD1. Germline V gene sequence: CDR1 GTSNPN, CDR2 SVGIG (reference sequence). Trimming took 1 base from V and 5 from J; bases not matched to a gene: 2. This CDR3 spans 15 amino acids. CDR3 nucleotides: TGTGCCTGGAGTGGGGGACAGGGGGCGAATGAAAAACTGTTTTTT. Its translation: CAWSGGQGANEKLFF.

This clone was recorded only once. The genes are TRBV3-1 (or the pseudogene TRBV3-2) and TRBJ2-1; 10 bases line up with TRBD2. Trimming took 7 bases from V and 7 from J; bases not matched to a gene: 10. The germline V gene has CDR1 LGHDT and CDR2 YNNKEL (reference sequence). The CDR3 is made up of 15 amino acids. The CDR3 bases are TGTGCCAGCAAGAGCGGGACTAGCGATCCGAATGAGCAGTTCTTC. Translating it yields CASKSGTSDPNEQFF.

J is TRBJ2-7 and V is TRBV15; D may be TRBD2 (5 bases). In germline, CDR1 is LNHNV, CDR2 YYDKDF (reference sequence). The CDR3 extends over 13 amino acids. Trimming took off 5 bases at V and 6 bases at J, with 14 bases between the two ends. In DNA, the CDR3 is TGTGCCACCAGCTTTATACTAGTAAGCGAGCAGTACTTC. Translation gives CATSFILVSEQYF.

This chain links TRBV13 with TRBJ1-2, with unresolved D. The CDR3 consists of 12 residues. Germline assignment: CDR1 PRHDT and CDR2 FYEKMQ (reference sequence). The ends were cut back, 3 bases at V and 8 bases at J, with 10 bases in the middle. The CDR3 DNA is TGTGCCAGCAGCTTCTCGACACAAGGCTACACCTTC. Amino acid sequence: CASSFSTQGYTF.

The chain links TRBV7-8 to TRBJ1-3; the D is unclear. The ends were cut back, 5 bases at V and 3 bases at J, with 17 bases in the middle. The CDR3 runs to 16 residues. Germline lookup yields CDR1 SGHVS and CDR2 FQNEAQ. The CDR3 DNA follows: TGTGCCAGCAGCGGGATAGCAAGGGCGGGTGGAAACACCATATATTTT. It encodes CASSGIARAGGNTIYF.

This sequence joins TRBV9 and TRBJ1-1; possible D gene TRBD1, 6 bases. V lost 0 bases and J 0 bases, leaving 12 bases between the germline ends. In germline, CDR1 is SGDLS, CDR2 YYNGEE. CDR3 length: 16 residues. For the CDR3, the DNA is TGTGCCAGCAGCGTAGCGATTTGGGACATGAACACTGAAGCTTTCTTT. Amino acids: CASSVAIWDMNTEAFF.

The gene calls are TRBV15 and TRBJ2-6; TRBD2 is a possible D gene (6 bases). Germline CDR1 and CDR2: LNHNV and YYDKDF (reference sequence). Trimming left V 5 bases short and J 3 bases short, with 14 bases between. This CDR3 region has 16 residues. CDR3 DNA: TGTGCCACCAGCGGCTCGCGGGGAAGTGGGGCCAACGTCCTGACTTTC. This translates into CATSGSRGSGANVLTF.

This chain links TRBV10-1 with TRBJ2-1, with 12 positions matching TRBD2. The CDR3 consists of 14 residues. Germline trimming cut 3 bases from V and 7 bases from J; bases unmatched to any gene: 1. Germline V gene sequence: CDR1 WNHNN, CDR2 SYGVQD (reference sequence). CDR3 bases: TGCGCCAGCAGTGAAGGGACTAGCGGGAATGAGCAGTTCTTC. Its translation is CASSEGTSGNEQFF.

V is TRBV5-4 and J is TRBJ2-5, with 10 bases matching TRBD1. The V and J ends lost 5 bases and 3 bases, in that order; junction bases with no gene match: 7. The length of the CDR3 is 15 residues. CDR1 and CDR2 (germline): SGHNT, YYREEE (reference sequence). CDR3 nucleotides: TGTGCCAGCAGACGCCCCGGGACAGGGGAAGAGACCCAGTACTTC. Its translation is CASRRPGTGEETQYF.